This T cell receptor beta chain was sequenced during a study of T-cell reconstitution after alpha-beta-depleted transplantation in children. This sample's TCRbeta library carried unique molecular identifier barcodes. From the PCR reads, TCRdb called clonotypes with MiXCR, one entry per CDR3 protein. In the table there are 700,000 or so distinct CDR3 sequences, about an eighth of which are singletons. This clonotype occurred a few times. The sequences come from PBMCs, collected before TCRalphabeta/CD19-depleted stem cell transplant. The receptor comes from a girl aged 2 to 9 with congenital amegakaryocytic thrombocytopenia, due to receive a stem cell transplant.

The DNA of the CDR3 is TGCAGTGCTAGACGGCAGGGGGCAAAATCCTATAATTCACCCCTCCACTTT. The encoded protein is CSARRQGAKSYNSPLHF. The chain links TRBV20-1 to TRBJ1-6; 8 bases line up with TRBD1. CDR1 is DFQATT and CDR2 is SNEGSKA in the germline V gene (reference sequence). J gave up 1 base and V 2 bases, and 7 bases lay outside the gene matches. The CDR3 sequence is 17 residues long.